This entry lists 7 T cell receptor beta chains sequenced from one sample in a study of blood T cell repertoires in COVID-19. Sequencing used immunoSEQ multiplex PCR; TCRdb keeps in-frame clones, though not all of them. The repertoire consists of 110,000 to 150,000 clones, with more than 85% occurring once and the leading ten covering about 5.6%. Sample: peripheral blood. These receptors were collected from a human donor in a cohort sampled during active COVID-19.

The rearrangement links TRBV19 to TRBJ1-4, with D perhaps TRBD1 (5 bases). The ends were cut back, 4 bases at V and 8 bases at J, with 14 bases in the middle. The CDR3 runs 14 residues. The germline V gene has CDR1 LNHDA and CDR2 SQIVND (reference sequence). The CDR3 loop is CASSTGSWSEKLFF. In nucleotides, the CDR3 is TGTGCCAGTAGTACAGGGTCCTGGAGCGAAAAACTGTTTTTT.

The chain is built from TRBV19 and TRBJ1-4, with TRBD1 identical over 8 bases. From germline, CDR1 is LNHDA and CDR2 SQIVND (reference sequence). The V segment lost 4 bases and the J segment 7 bases; nucleotides outside the gene matches: 8. The CDR3 loop spans 15 amino acids. CDR3 sequence (DNA): TGTGCCAGTAGTACGACCGGGACAGGAGCTGAAAAACTGTTTTTT. Amino acids: CASSTTGTGAEKLFF.

The V gene is TRBV3-1 (or the pseudogene TRBV3-2), the J gene TRBJ1-4; possible D gene TRBD1, 6 bases. Germline V gene data show CDR1 as LGHDT and CDR2 as YNNKEL (reference sequence). V was clipped by 4 bases and J by 0 bases, with 9 bases between them. The CDR3 has 15 amino acids. CDR3 sequence (DNA): TGTGCCAGCAGCCTTCAGGGGACAACTAATGAAAAACTGTTTTTT. Translation gives CASSLQGTTNEKLFF.

The CDR3 is CSVQGDGQGGDEQFF. The CDR3, as DNA: TGCAGCGTTCAAGGTGACGGACAGGGAGGCGATGAGCAGTTCTTC. The chain is built from TRBV29-1 and TRBJ2-1, with TRBD1 matching 8 bases. CDR3 length equals 15 residues. J was trimmed by 8 bases and V by 5 bases; bases with no gene match: 14. Germline CDR1 reads SQVTM; CDR2 reads ANQGSEA.

This chain uses TRBV9 with TRBJ1-4; the match to TRBD1 covers 9 bases. V lost 0 bases, J lost 6 bases, and 3 bases stayed unmatched. This CDR3 has 15 amino acids. Germline CDR1 is SGDLS and CDR2 is YYNGEE. CDR3 in DNA: TGTGCCAGCAGCGTAGCTACAGGGGGCTATGAAAAACTGTTTTTT. The encoded protein is CASSVATGGYEKLFF.

The genes are TRBV12-3 or TRBV12-4 and TRBJ1-4; D gene uncertain. This CDR3 spans 13 amino acids. V was cut by 8 bases and J by 5 bases, with 12 bases left in between. The CDR3 nucleotides are TGTGCCAGCGCTCGGACGGGGAATGAAAAACTGTTTTTT. Amino acids: CASARTGNEKLFF.

The V call is TRBV28, the J call TRBJ2-3; TRBD2 is a possible D gene (5 bases). Germline lookup yields CDR1 MDHEN and CDR2 SYDVKM. The ends were cut back, 8 bases at V and 8 bases at J, with 14 bases in the middle. There are 12 residues in the CDR3. The CDR3 protein is CASHFRRGTQYF. The CDR3 DNA reads as TGTGCCAGCCACTTTCGACGGGGTACGCAGTATTTT.